This T cell receptor beta chain emerged from a study of T-cell memory formation after mild COVID-19 (dated by TCRdb to 2020 to 2023). At the level of the whole study: TCR sequence clusters from the two donors were largely donor specific. The cohort was made up of two young adult volunteers, one female and one male, who were previously healthy. In two donors, T-cell clones that expanded and contracted after mild COVID-19 were tracked by sequencing TCRalpha and TCRbeta repertoires over time. Summary of the overall study and its limitations: SARS-CoV-2 specificity was not confirmed for the second-wave clones peaking on day 37. The study included only two mild cases, and larger cohorts that include severe cases with pre-infection samples were judged to be necessary. Some responding clones were detected in pre-infection memory, suggesting pre-existing cross-reactive memory T cells joined the SARS-CoV-2 response. Balanced CD4/CD8 phenotypes were observed for clones contracting from day 15 to 85, whereas a bias towards CD4+ was observed for a second wave of clones expanding from day 15 to 37. Contracting CD4+ clones were located mainly in the CM and EM memory subsets, whereas CD8+ clones were found to be enriched in EMRA.

Sequencing relied on an Illumina NovaSeq 6000. Using 5'RACE with constant-segment primers, TCRalpha and TCRbeta cDNA libraries were constructed, with sample barcodes and unique molecular identifiers added in the process. Trizol reagent was used to extract RNA from every sample. Library amplification was performed in two PCR steps, and a second sample barcode and Illumina TruSeq adapters were introduced in the second step. Sequencing of libraries was performed on an Illumina NovaSeq with 2 x 150 bp paired-end reads. The paper's processing steps were these. With migec v1.2.7, reads were demultiplexed and then collapsed into UMI-guided consensus sequences. With mixcr v2.1.11, UMI consensuses were aligned to TRA and TRB V and J templates and assembled into clonotypes. A clonotype was counted as expanded or contracted only when both edgeR and NoisET called the clonotype significant, with the noise models trained on biological replicates. edgeR calls used a false discovery rate-adjusted p below 0.01 and a log2 fold-change threshold of 1. As an exploratory analysis of dynamics, max-normalized trajectories of the 1000 most abundant clonotypes were examined by PCA with hierarchical clustering. Separately sequenced CD4+ and CD8+ repertoires were used to assign a CD4 or CD8 phenotype to each responding clone. TCRdb cleaned the public reads at Q25 with fastp, built clones with MiXCR and kept in-frame beta chains. CDR3 protein duplicates are merged, each entry listing the most common genes and DNA. These V and J calls are TCRdb output, not the study's own analysis. The table for this sample lists 68,000 or so distinct CDR3 sequences; over 15% of them were counted only once. The ten largest account for roughly 33% of the sample.

As to this clonotype: Its recognized antigen is unknown. Per-base qualities were not stored, and no clone one base away is much larger.

Unmatched junction bases come to 11, with V trimmed by 0 bases and J by 0 bases. The CDR3 has 18 amino acids, counting the end cysteine and phenylalanine. This entry keeps only the CDR3 DNA: 54 bases, framed from base 1. CDR1 SGHDN and CDR2 FVKESK were looked up in the germline V gene. PBMCs were isolated by Ficoll-Paque density gradient centrifugation. The sequenced sample was PBMCs or a T cell subset sorted from them (not recorded which). This receptor was identified in an adult woman who had mild COVID-19 (a few samples of this study predate the infection). The sample titles of this study are shuffled in the database, so cell type and time point are left out; the donor was told from shared clones. The chain was built from TRBV14 and TRBJ2-7; 7 bases in the junction line up with TRBD2. The DNA sequence reads TGTGCCAGCAGCCAAGAGCCGACCTCTGGCGGGAGCTCCTACGAGCAGTACTTC. Translated, it gives CASSQEPTSGGSSYEQYF.